The 25 T cell receptor beta chains in this list originate from one sample, sequenced in a study of T cells after somatic rescue of genetic block. TCRdb's copy holds only in-frame clones and misses some; the assay was immunoSEQ multiplex PCR. The table has 12,000 or so clones, 71% seen once. What was sequenced was peripheral blood mononuclear cells (PBMCs). These receptors all stem from a boy under 18.

CDR3 region: CASSFGRGRGNQPQHF. In nucleotides, the CDR3 is TGTGCCAGCAGCTTTGGTAGGGGGCGCGGTAATCAGCCCCAGCATTTT. The rearrangement links TRBV5-8 to TRBJ1-5; 7 positions match TRBD1. This CDR3 is 16 amino acids long. CDR1 SGHTS and CDR2 YDEGEE come from the germline V gene. Trimming removed 2 bases from V and 4 bases from J; junction bases left unmatched: 9.

The V and J genes are TRBV28 and TRBJ2-1; 8 nucleotides line up with TRBD2. The CDR3 extends over 18 amino acids. Germline loops: CDR1 MDHEN, CDR2 SYDVKM. Losses at the gene ends were 5 bases for V and 5 bases for J; bases not matched to a gene: 17. CDR3 residues: CASSPLGLEVSQNNEQFF. As DNA, the CDR3 is TGTGCCAGCAGTCCCCTGGGACTAGAGGTTAGTCAGAACAATGAGCAGTTCTTC.

J is TRBJ2-5 and V is TRBV10-3; 8 bases are shared with TRBD1. Germline loops: CDR1 ENHRY, CDR2 SYGVKD. CDR3 size: 14 residues. Trimming at V came to 3 bases and at J to 7 bases, leaving 7 bases not matched to a gene. The chain's CDR3 is CAISESGGWGTQYF. CDR3 nucleotide sequence: TGTGCCATCAGTGAATCAGGGGGCTGGGGGACCCAGTACTTC.

The gene calls are TRBV7-9 and TRBJ2-7, with D possibly called TRBD1 or TRBD2 (5 bases each). The CDR3 has 14 amino acids. V shed 7 bases and J shed 7 bases, with 20 bases lying between them. CDR1 and CDR2 (germline): SEHNR, FQNEAQ (reference sequence). The CDR3: CASTLSGALGEQYF. CDR3 nucleotide sequence: TGTGCCAGCACCCTATCCGGGGCTCTGGGGGAGCAGTACTTC.

The rearrangement joins TRBV5-5 to TRBJ2-5; the D is unclear. Trimming removed 4 bases at V and 1 base at J, with 11 bases between. Germline CDR1 is SGHKS and CDR2 is YYEKEE (reference sequence). The CDR3 is 14 residues long. The CDR3 DNA follows: TGTGCCAGCAGCCGCACACTATCCCAAGAGACCCAGTACTTC. Its protein product is CASSRTLSQETQYF.

This chain joins TRBV28 and TRBJ2-3, with no clear D. With 1 base removed from V and 5 bases from J, the gap between germline ends came to 4 bases. The CDR3 spans 12 residues. CDR1 MDHEN and CDR2 SYDVKM come from the germline V gene. The CDR3 here is CASSLFRDTQYF. The CDR3 DNA reads as TGTGCCAGCAGTTTATTTAGAGATACGCAGTATTTT.

The chain combines TRBV19 with TRBJ1-2, with a possible D match to TRBD1 (6 bases). This CDR3 has 15 residues. The ends were cut back, 7 bases at V and 2 bases at J, with 17 bases in the middle. Per germline, CDR1 LNHDA and CDR2 SQIVND (reference sequence). CDR3: CASTRTDQGNYGYTF. CDR3 DNA sequence: TGTGCCAGTACCCGGACAGACCAGGGCAACTATGGCTACACCTTC.

The genes are TRBV6-5 and TRBJ2-7; D tentatively fits TRBD1 or TRBD2 (5 bases each). V dropped 0 bases and J dropped 3 bases, with 12 bases sitting between them. The CDR3 loop spans 15 amino acids. Germline assignment: CDR1 MNHEY and CDR2 SVGAGI. The DNA of the CDR3 is TGTGCCAGCAGTTACTCCCCTTATGGGGGCTACGAGCAGTACTTC. This translates into CASSYSPYGGYEQYF.

This clone has a handful of counts. V is TRBV6-5 and J is TRBJ1-1, with D possibly matching TRBD1 (5 bases). V gave up 2 bases and J gave up 0 bases, with 7 bases separating them. The germline V gene encodes CDR1 MNHEY and CDR2 SVGAGI. CDR3 size: 14 residues. The CDR3 nucleotides read TGTGCCAGCAGTTACCAGGGAATGAACACTGAAGCTTTCTTT. It is translated as CASSYQGMNTEAFF.

As DNA, the CDR3 is TGCGCCAGCAGCTTGGCTGGCGGGGGGGACTACACCTTC. This sequence encodes CASSLAGGGDYTF. This chain joins TRBV5-1 and TRBJ1-2; D is perhaps TRBD1 (5 bases). In germline, CDR1 is SGHRS, CDR2 YFSETQ. Trimming removed 0 bases from V and 10 bases from J, with 13 bases in between. The CDR3 runs to 13 residues.

The chain is built from TRBV6-4 and TRBJ2-3, with D perhaps matching TRBD1 or TRBD2 (6 bases each). V dropped 5 bases and J dropped 3 bases, with 15 bases sitting between them. This CDR3 region has 15 residues. Germline CDR1 MRHNA, CDR2 SNTAGT. CDR3 loop: CASSPLGGSTDTQYF. The CDR3 DNA reads TGTGCCAGCAGTCCTCTAGGGGGGTCAACAGATACGCAGTATTTT.

There are a few counts of this clone. The rearrangement uses TRBV7-9 and TRBJ1-5; TRBD1 matches at 7 bases. Germline V gene sequence: CDR1 SEHNR, CDR2 FQNEAQ (reference sequence). The ends lost 0 bases at V and 7 bases at J; junction bases unmatched: 3. This CDR3 contains 14 residues. CDR3 loop: CASSLAGGGQPQHF. As DNA, the CDR3 is TGTGCCAGCAGCTTAGCAGGGGGCGGGCAGCCCCAGCATTTT.

This sequence joins TRBV28 and TRBJ1-5; D ambiguous. Trimming shortened V by 10 bases and J by 0 bases, and 13 bases separated the two germline ends. Germline V gene sequence: CDR1 MDHEN, CDR2 SYDVKM. This CDR3 region has 14 residues. DNA of the CDR3: TGTGCCACCGAAAGTACTAATAGCAATCAGCCCCAGCATTTT. Amino acid sequence: CATESTNSNQPQHF.

This clone was seen once. The CDR3 DNA reads TGTGCCAGCTCACCCCTAAACACAGATACGCAGTATTTT. Translating it yields CASSPLNTDTQYF. The rearrangement joins TRBV18 to TRBJ2-3; D ambiguous. Per germline, CDR1 KGHSH and CDR2 LQKENI. V lost 3 bases and J 2 bases, leaving 6 bases between the germline ends. This CDR3 has 13 residues.

V is TRBV6-1 and J is TRBJ2-5, with D perhaps matching TRBD1 (6 bases). Matching the DNA end better, TRBJ2-7 makes the J call doubtful. The CDR3 covers 16 residues. Germline assignment: CDR1 MNHNS and CDR2 SASEGT. CDR3 loop: CASSEALLDSPYEQYF. The CDR3 DNA reads as TGTGCCAGCAGTGAAGCGCTTTTGGACAGCCCCTACGAGCAGTACTTC.

This chain joins TRBV25-1 and TRBJ2-3; 11 bases match TRBD2. There are 15 residues in the CDR3. Germline V CDR1 and CDR2: MGHDK, SYGVNS. Trimming cost V 3 bases and J 3 bases; bases outside gene matches: 2. In DNA, the CDR3 is TGTGCCAGCAGTGAGACTAGCGGGGTAACAGATACGCAGTATTTT. Protein: CASSETSGVTDTQYF.

The chain is built from TRBV21-1 and TRBJ2-5; the DNA was not used to check the table's D call, TRBD2. TRBV21-1 is given as a pseudogene. This CDR3 is built from 21 residues. The CDR3 loop is CASSKPLGNSGSSRGQETQYF. The CDR3 bases are TGTGCCAGCAGCAAGCCCTTAGGGAATAGCGGGAGCTCGAGGGGACAAGAGACCCAGTACTTC.

By proportion, this clone is large (0.1 to 1%). The V gene is TRBV5-5, the J gene TRBJ2-2; D not certain. V was shortened by 2 bases and J by 5 bases, with 7 bases between the two germline ends. The CDR3 is 13 residues long. Germline lookup yields CDR1 SGHKS and CDR2 YYEKEE (reference sequence). As DNA, the CDR3 is TGTGCCAGCAGCTTCTATATTACCGGGGAGCTGTTTTTT. Translated, it gives CASSFYITGELFF.

The chain recombines TRBV2 with TRBJ2-3; D not resolved. With 2 bases removed from V and 1 base from J, the gap between germline ends came to 4 bases. CDR3 length equals 13 residues. Looked up from germline, CDR1 is SNHLY and CDR2 is FYNNEI. The CDR3 loop is CASSESGTDTQYF. CDR3 coding DNA: TGTGCCAGCAGTGAAAGCGGCACAGATACGCAGTATTTT.

This clone has only a few counts. This sequence joins TRBV28 and TRBJ2-7; D unresolved. The CDR3 length is 11 residues. CDR1 and CDR2 (germline): MDHEN, SYDVKM. Trimming took off 2 bases at V and 3 bases at J, with 2 bases between the two ends. The DNA for the CDR3 is TGTGCCAGCAGTTTAAACTACGAGCAGTACTTC. This sequence encodes CASSLNYEQYF.

This clone came up once. The chain carries TRBV7-9 and TRBJ1-1; tentatively, D is TRBD1 (5 bases). The length of the CDR3 is 14 residues. The V end lost 2 bases, the J end lost 4 bases, and 11 bases lay between the germline ends. CDR1 SEHNR and CDR2 FQNEAQ come from the germline V gene (reference sequence). CDR3 region: CASSLLGDSTEAFF. The CDR3 coding sequence is TGTGCCAGCAGCTTATTAGGGGATAGCACTGAAGCTTTCTTT.

This clone was observed a few times. This rearrangement joins TRBV9 to TRBJ1-4; D gene ambiguous. The CDR3 spans 14 residues. V gave up 2 bases and J gave up 5 bases, with 10 bases separating them. Looked up from germline, CDR1 is SGDLS and CDR2 is YYNGEE. This CDR3 reads CASSVGIFNEKLFF. DNA for the CDR3: TGTGCCAGCAGCGTCGGGATTTTCAATGAAAAACTGTTTTTT.

Here the CDR3 DNA reads TGCGCCAGCAGCTTGATTGAGGGGATCTATGGCTACACCTTC. Encoded protein: CASSLIEGIYGYTF. J is TRBJ1-2 and V is TRBV5-1, with D possibly TRBD1 on 5 matching bases. The CDR3 has 14 amino acids. V lost 1 base and J 4 bases, leaving 11 bases between the germline ends. Germline V gives CDR1 SGHRS, CDR2 YFSETQ.

The chain couples TRBV6-5 to TRBJ1-1, with D possibly being TRBD1 (5 bases). This CDR3 has 12 residues. Germline V gene sequence: CDR1 MNHEY, CDR2 SVGAGI. Trimming pared 8 bases from V and 2 bases from J, leaving 9 bases between. The CDR3 DNA is TGTGCCAGCCAGGGCCTCAACACTGAAGCTTTCTTT. Its protein is CASQGLNTEAFF.

The chain recombines TRBV6-5 with TRBJ1-2, with 7 bases lining up with TRBD1. With V trimmed by 4 bases and J by 8 bases, 10 bases remained unmatched. CDR1 and CDR2 from the germline V gene are MNHEY and SVGAGI. This CDR3 contains 14 residues. The CDR3 spells CASSLLATGVGYTF. DNA of the CDR3: TGTGCCAGCAGTTTGTTAGCAACAGGGGTCGGCTACACCTTC.